This T cell receptor (beta chain) was recovered during a study of T cell repertoires in cytomegalovirus infection. Study details: Use of recently identified HLA-C-restricted and well-studied HLA-B-restricted CMV epitopes was part of the study.

TCRdb reprocessed the reads with MiXCR, giving one entry per CDR3 protein. The sample has some 800,000 distinct CDR3 sequences, almost 30% seen once; the top ten hold around 13%. This clonotype has ten or more counts. Its antigen is unidentified. The V end lost 4 bases, the J end lost 4 bases, and 13 bases lay between the germline ends. Germline V gene lookup returns CDR1 SEHNR and CDR2 FQNEAQ (reference sequence). CDR3 length: 14 amino acids. The sequences come from cultured CD8+ T cells from PBMCs, collected from culture after CMV antigen stimulation. The chain combines TRBV7-9 with TRBJ2-5; TRBD2 is a possible D gene (5 bases). The clonotype was recovered from a human donor in good health (CMV status not recorded). Some clones in this sample may be carry-over from other donors' samples. CDR3 amino acids: CASSYTTSLETQYF. CDR3 sequence (DNA): TGTGCCAGCAGCTATACCACTAGTCTAGAGACCCAGTACTTC.